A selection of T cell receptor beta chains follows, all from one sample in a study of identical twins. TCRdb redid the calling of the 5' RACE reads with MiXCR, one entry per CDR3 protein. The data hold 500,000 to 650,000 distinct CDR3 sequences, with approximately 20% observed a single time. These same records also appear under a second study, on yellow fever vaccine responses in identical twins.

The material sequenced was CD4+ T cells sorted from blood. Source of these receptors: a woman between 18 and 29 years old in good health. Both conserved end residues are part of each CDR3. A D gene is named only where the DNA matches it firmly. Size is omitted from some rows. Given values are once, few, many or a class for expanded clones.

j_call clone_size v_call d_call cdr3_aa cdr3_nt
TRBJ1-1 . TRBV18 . CASSPTSRGTDTEAFF TGTGCCAGCTCACCGACTAGTAGAGGGACCGACACTGAAGCTTTCTTT
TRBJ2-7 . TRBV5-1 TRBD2 CASSVPTSGSSYEQYF TGCGCCAGCAGCGTCCCTACTAGCGGGAGCTCCTACGAGCAGTACTTC
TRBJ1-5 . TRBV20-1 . CSASNSNQPQHF TGCAGTGCTAGCAATAGCAATCAGCCCCAGCATTTT
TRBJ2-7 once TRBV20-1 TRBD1 CSAGQGAYEQYF TGCAGTGCCGGACAGGGGGCTTACGAGCAGTACTTC
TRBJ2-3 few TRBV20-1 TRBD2 CSARLRLAGPGTQYF TGCAGTGCTAGGTTAAGACTAGCGGGGCCGGGGACGCAGTATTTT
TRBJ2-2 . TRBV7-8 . CASSLVGRGPGELFF TGTGCCAGCAGCTTAGTTGGTAGGGGCCCCGGGGAGCTGTTTTTT
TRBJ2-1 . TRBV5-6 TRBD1 CASSLQGANFDEQFF TGTGCCAGCAGCTTACAGGGGGCGAATTTCGATGAGCAGTTCTTC
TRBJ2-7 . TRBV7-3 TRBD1 CASSLTGMDEQYF TGTGCCAGCAGCTTGACAGGGATGGACGAGCAGTACTTC
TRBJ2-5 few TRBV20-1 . CSAGMLRGETQYF TGCAGTGCTGGAATGCTCCGGGGTGAGACCCAGTACTTC
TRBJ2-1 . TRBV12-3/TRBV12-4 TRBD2 CASSPRTSGGYNEQFF TGTGCCAGCAGTCCTAGGACTAGCGGGGGCTACAATGAGCAGTTCTTC
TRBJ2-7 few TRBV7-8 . CASSLVGGQAYEQYF TGTGCCAGCAGCTTAGTTGGGGGACAAGCCTACGAGCAGTACTTC